This T cell receptor (beta chain) was sequenced during a study of T cell responses to AZD1222 COVID-19 vaccine. The data were produced by immunoSEQ multiplex PCR, yet TCRdb's version contains in-frame clones alone and is incomplete. The sample records some 130,000 clones, around 90% being singletons. V was cut by 2 bases and J by 3 bases, with 10 bases left in between. Germline V CDR1 and CDR2: KGHSH, LQKENI. The CDR3 runs to 14 residues. Notes on this clone: Antigen unknown.

Study outcomes and limitations: Reportedly, nearly half the spike-specific TCRs target unmutated variant regions.

This chain joins TRBV18 and TRBJ1-1; D unresolved. This receptor was obtained from an adult in good health. Sample: peripheral blood, taken on day 0 of AZD1222 vaccination. CDR3 region: CASSPWVQDTEAFF. As DNA, the CDR3 is TGTGCCAGCTCACCATGGGTTCAGGACACTGAAGCTTTCTTT.